This T cell receptor (beta chain) was documented in a study of blood T cell repertoires in COVID-19. Study details: COVID-19 samples, acute and convalescent, were from the United States, Italy and Spain.

Germline V lookup: CDR1 MNHNS, CDR2 SASEGT. Trimming pared 2 bases from V and 7 bases from J, leaving 8 bases between. This CDR3 spans 13 amino acids. Clones were sequenced by immunoSEQ multiplex PCR, and TCRdb holds only the in-frame ones, with some missing. Here the sample spans 250,000 to 350,000 clones, more than 80% being singletons. This sequence joins TRBV6-1 and TRBJ1-4; weak D call: TRBD1 (6 bases). This receptor was identified in a woman in her 30s with active or convalescent COVID-19. The sequencing input was peripheral blood. CDR3 loop: CASSERTAEKLFF. The CDR3 DNA reads TGTGCCAGCAGTGAAAGGACAGCTGAAAAACTGTTTTTT.